Each of the 32 T cell receptor beta chains below was sequenced from the same sample in a study of blood T cell repertoires in COVID-19 (dated by TCRdb to the early 2020s). Preparation of the library involved the immunoSEQ multiplex PCR assay. Imported from immuneACCESS, the table was reduced by TCRdb to in-frame sequences with V and J called. These copies leave out some clones; in studies compared against another copy, an unresolved V gene accounts for under half, and the cause of the remainder is not known. For this sample the table gives 85,000 to 130,000 clones, of which 75% to 85% were detected only once. 6.2% of the sample belongs to the ten largest clones. The sequencing input was peripheral blood. These receptors all stem from a man at least 80 years old with COVID-19, enrolled during active disease.

This chain uses TRBV5-6 with TRBJ2-7, with D perhaps TRBD1 (6 bases). Per the germline V gene, CDR1 is SGHDT and CDR2 is YYEEEE. The ends were cut back, 4 bases at V and 2 bases at J, with 10 bases in the middle. The CDR3 loop spans 13 amino acids. CDR3 in DNA: TGTGCCAGCAGCCGGACAGAGACCTACGAGCAGTACTTC. Protein sequence: CASSRTETYEQYF. Complete variable domain (other parts from reference TRBV5-6 and TRBJ2-7): DAGVTQSPTHLIKTRGQQVTLRCSPKSGHDTVSWYQQALGQGPQFIFQYYEEEERQRGNFPDRFSGHQFPNYSSELNVNALLLGDSALYLCASSRTETYEQYFGPGTRLTVT.

This clone was observed a handful of times. The chain is built from TRBV27 and TRBJ1-1; D gene unclear. CDR1 and CDR2 from the germline V gene are MNHEY and SMNVEV (reference sequence). The CDR3 has 14 residues. V lost 6 bases to trimming and J lost 4 bases, with 15 bases between them. CDR3 residues: CASSLRRAGTEAFF. CDR3 bases: TGTGCCAGCAGCCTACGAAGGGCGGGCACTGAAGCTTTCTTT.

The chain combines TRBV19 with TRBJ1-1, with D uncertain. Deletions cut 6 bases from V and 0 bases from J, with 14 bases between. Germline V gene data show CDR1 as LNHDA and CDR2 as SQIVND (reference sequence). CDR3 size: 15 residues. The CDR3: CASRVQAVLNTEAFF. In nucleotides, the CDR3 is TGTGCCAGTAGGGTGCAGGCTGTATTGAACACTGAAGCTTTCTTT. The full variable domain, its missing parts supplied by reference TRBV19 and TRBJ1-1, is DGGITQSPKYLFRKEGQNVTLSCEQNLNHDAMYWYRQDPGQGLRLIYYSQIVNDFQKGDIAEGYSVSREKKESFPLTVTSAQKNPTAFYLCASRVQAVLNTEAFFGQGTRLTVV.

Notes on this clone: The DNA is omitted, as the CDR3 cannot be located on it reliably, and the CDR3 follows TCRdb's listing. The genes are TRBV12-1 and TRBJ1-1; the table's D call TRBD1 went unverified against the DNA. TRBV12-1 is flagged as a pseudogene. The CDR3 totals 14 residues, both ends included. The CDR3 sequence is CAVGQGSMNTEAFF.

The V gene is TRBV19, the J gene TRBJ1-1; tentatively, D is TRBD1 (5 bases). This CDR3 spans 13 amino acids. V was shortened by 7 bases and J by 1 base, with 10 bases between the two germline ends. CDR1 and CDR2 (germline): LNHDA, SQIVND (reference sequence). CDR3: CASNHGGNTEAFF. In DNA form, the CDR3 reads TGTGCCAGTAACCACGGGGGGAACACTGAAGCTTTCTTT.

The chain uses TRBV5-5 and TRBJ1-4; possibly TRBD1 for D (5 bases). Germline V gene data show CDR1 as SGHKS and CDR2 as YYEKEE (reference sequence). Trimming pared 0 bases from V and 7 bases from J, leaving 10 bases between. CDR3 length: 14 residues. The CDR3, as DNA: TGTGCCAGCAGCTTGGAATGGGGCAGTGAAAAACTGTTTTTT. Its translation: CASSLEWGSEKLFF.

This rearrangement joins TRBV6-5 to TRBJ2-2, with 9 nucleotides matching TRBD1. The CDR3 runs to 14 residues. V lost 6 bases and J lost 3; bases outside the gene matches: 2. The germline V gene encodes CDR1 MNHEY and CDR2 SVGAGI. CDR3 sequence reads: CASRRTGDTGELFF. The CDR3 DNA reads TGTGCCAGCAGAAGGACAGGGGACACCGGGGAGCTGTTTTTT.

This chain links TRBV30 with TRBJ1-2, with D hard to call. The length of the CDR3 is 14 residues. Per germline, CDR1 GTSNPN and CDR2 SVGIG (reference sequence). V gave up 6 bases and J gave up 7 bases, with 21 bases separating them. This chain's CDR3 is CACPRLGAISGYTF. Written as DNA, the CDR3 is TGTGCCTGTCCGCGTTTAGGAGCTATTAGTGGCTACACCTTC. The whole variable domain, filled in from reference TRBV30 and TRBJ1-2, reads SQTIHQWPATLVQPVGSPLSLECTVEGTSNPNLYWYRQAAGRGLQLLFYSVGIGQISSEVPQNLSASRPQDRQFILSSKKLLLSDSGFYLCACPRLGAISGYTFGSGTRLTVV.

The CDR3 DNA follows: TGTGCCAGCAGCTTAAGAGAAACTGAAGCTTTCTTT. Translated: CASSLRETEAFF. The chain is built from TRBV7-2 and TRBJ1-1; D is uncertain. CDR1 and CDR2 from the germline V gene are SGHTA and FQGNSA. Trimming removed 2 bases from V and 5 bases from J, with 6 bases in between. The CDR3 has 12 amino acids.

In this sample, this clone turned up once. The genes are TRBV19 and TRBJ2-7, with 14 positions matching TRBD2. V dropped 4 bases and J dropped 3; count of bases not matched to a gene: 11. The CDR3 extends over 18 amino acids. Germline V CDR1 and CDR2: LNHDA, SQIVND (reference sequence). The CDR3 nucleotides are TGTGCCAGTAGTAAAAGGGCCCCGGGACTAGCGGGAGTCTACGAGCAGTACTTC. Amino acids: CASSKRAPGLAGVYEQYF.

This clone was counted a single time. The genes are TRBV7-2 and TRBJ2-5; TRBD2 might be the D (6 bases). V shed 3 bases and J shed 4 bases, with 9 bases lying between them. CDR1 and CDR2 (germline): SGHTA, FQGNSA. The CDR3 covers 13 residues. The CDR3 DNA sequence: TGTGCCAGCAGCTTTGTGGGGGGAGAGACCCAGTACTTC. Its translation is CASSFVGGETQYF.

The V call is TRBV5-1, the J call TRBJ2-7; 8 bases match TRBD1. This CDR3 has 14 residues. The trim removed 3 bases at V and 11 bases at J, leaving 13 bases unmatched. Germline loops: CDR1 SGHRS, CDR2 YFSETQ. The CDR3 nucleotides read TGCGCCAGCAGCTCGGGACAGGAGGCCCTTATGAAGTACTTC. It specifies CASSSGQEALMKYF.

This clone was counted a few times. The chain links TRBV12-3 or TRBV12-4 to TRBJ1-2; no clear D. The CDR3 extends over 13 amino acids. V was pared by 6 bases and J by 8 bases, with 16 bases between. DNA of the CDR3: TGTGCCAGCAGCTACAGCCCGGGGTACGGCTACACCTTC. This translates into CASSYSPGYGYTF.

To note about this clone: The sample contains more than one DNA sequence encoding this CDR3. The chain recombines TRBV18 with TRBJ2-2; D ambiguous. V lost 0 bases, J lost 4 bases, and 3 bases lay in between. CDR1 is KGHSH and CDR2 is LQKENI in the germline V gene. The CDR3 covers 13 residues. In DNA, the CDR3 is TGTGCCAGCTCACCACCGAGCACCGGGGAGCTGTTTTTT. It yields the protein CASSPPSTGELFF.

This chain connects TRBV5-1 to TRBJ1-2; TRBD1 matches 10 bases. After removal of 0 bases from V and 8 bases from J, the junction contained 10 bases not matched to a gene. This CDR3 is 16 amino acids long. Germline assignment: CDR1 SGHRS and CDR2 YFSETQ. The CDR3: CASSLAVAGTGDGYTF. In DNA, the CDR3 is TGCGCCAGCAGCTTGGCAGTTGCCGGGACAGGGGACGGCTACACCTTC.

This clone came up once. The gene calls are TRBV5-1 and TRBJ1-4, with TRBD1 matching 12 bases. V shed 4 bases and J 3 bases; nucleotides not matched to a gene: 4. Germline CDR1 and CDR2: SGHRS and YFSETQ. The CDR3 extends over 16 amino acids. The CDR3 region has the DNA TGCGCCAGCAGCAAGGGACAGGGGGCAGCTAATGAAAAACTGTTTTTT. This encodes CASSKGQGAANEKLFF.

The chain has TRBV6-1 and TRBJ2-3; weak D call: TRBD2 (5 bases). Germline V lookup: CDR1 MNHNS, CDR2 SASEGT. This CDR3 region has 13 residues. V was pared by 1 base and J by 5 bases, with 7 bases between. The CDR3: CASSEVAQDTQYF. For the CDR3, the DNA is TGTGCCAGCAGTGAAGTAGCGCAAGATACGCAGTATTTT.

This clone was seen a few times. The DNA for the CDR3 is TGTGCCAGCAGTTTATCCAGGGAAGCTTTCTTT. It yields the protein CASSLSREAFF. The chain uses TRBV28 and TRBJ1-1; no reliable D call. V gave up 1 base and J gave up 8 bases, with 5 bases separating them. CDR1 is MDHEN and CDR2 is SYDVKM in the germline V gene. The CDR3 contains 11 residues.

V is TRBV5-1 and J is TRBJ2-1; D is uncertain. CDR1 and CDR2 from the germline V gene are SGHRS and YFSETQ. V lost 4 bases, J lost 0 bases, and 14 bases lay in between. The CDR3 has 16 residues. In DNA, the CDR3 is TGCGCCAGCAGCGTTTCGTTCCCGAGCTCCTACAATGAGCAGTTCTTC. Its translation is CASSVSFPSSYNEQFF.

The chain joins TRBV28 to TRBJ1-1; D might be TRBD1 (6 bases). CDR1 is MDHEN and CDR2 is SYDVKM in the germline V gene. This CDR3 is built from 13 residues. V was shortened by 4 bases and J by 5 bases, with 11 bases between the two germline ends. The CDR3 DNA follows: TGTGCCAGCAGTTGGGGGGGGGCGACTGAAGCTTTCTTT. It encodes CASSWGGATEAFF.

V and J are TRBV11-2 and TRBJ1-4; a weak D match, TRBD1 (5 bases). Trimming took 2 bases from V and 3 from J, leaving 10 bases between them. Looked up from germline, CDR1 is SGHAT and CDR2 is FQNNGV. This CDR3 region has 15 residues. CDR3 bases: TGTGCCAGCAGCTTACGGGCGGGACCTAATGAAAAACTGTTTTTT. This translates into CASSLRAGPNEKLFF.

The rearrangement links TRBV20-1 to TRBJ1-1; no definite D call. Trimming stripped 2 bases from V and 8 bases from J, with 9 bases between. Looked up from germline, CDR1 is DFQATT and CDR2 is SNEGSKA (reference sequence). This CDR3 has 11 amino acids. The CDR3 region has the DNA TGCAGTGCTAGACCTACTAACGAAGCTTTCTTT. Amino acids: CSARPTNEAFF.

The chain has TRBV7-2 and TRBJ1-2; 12 bases fit TRBD1. Trimming cost V 5 bases and J 7 bases; bases outside gene matches: 8. Germline loops: CDR1 SGHTA, CDR2 FQGNSA. The CDR3 has 15 amino acids. CDR3 DNA sequence: TGTGCCAGCAGCCCGGGACAGGGGGCGCTGGGTGGCTACACCTTC. As protein: CASSPGQGALGGYTF.

This chain joins TRBV19 and TRBJ1-2; 9 bases agree with TRBD1. Unmatched junction bases numbered 6, after V lost 4 bases and J lost 3 bases. The CDR3 runs to 15 residues. Germline V gene sequence: CDR1 LNHDA, CDR2 SQIVND (reference sequence). The CDR3 DNA reads TGTGCCAGTAGTACTCGACAGGGGGGGGACTATGGCTACACCTTC. Translation: CASSTRQGGDYGYTF.

The rearrangement uses TRBV12-3 or TRBV12-4 and TRBJ2-3, with D perhaps TRBD2 (7 bases). CDR3 size: 13 residues. V was clipped by 3 bases and J by 12 bases, with 16 bases between them. CDR3 in DNA: TGTGCCAGCAGTTTTGGATTAGGGGGGGACCAGTATTTT. Translating gives CASSFGLGGDQYF.

The V and J genes are TRBV24-1 and TRBJ2-3; possible D gene TRBD1, 6 bases. The CDR3 is 14 amino acids. V gave up 6 bases and J gave up 3 bases, with 12 bases separating them. Germline lookup yields CDR1 KGHDR and CDR2 SFDVKD. The CDR3: CATSRDIGTDTQYF. The CDR3 DNA follows: TGTGCCACCAGTAGGGACATCGGAACAGATACGCAGTATTTT.

The V and J genes are TRBV28 and TRBJ1-1, with D tentatively TRBD1 (5 bases). Germline V CDR1 and CDR2: MDHEN, SYDVKM. The CDR3 runs to 17 residues. The V end was cut by 0 bases, the J end by 1 base, with 15 bases between. This CDR3 is CASSLWRRVGKNTEAFF. CDR3 in DNA: TGTGCCAGCAGTTTATGGCGCAGGGTGGGCAAGAACACTGAAGCTTTCTTT.

The chain uses TRBV6-2 or TRBV6-3 and TRBJ2-7; 10 nucleotides align to TRBD1. The germline V gene encodes CDR1 MNHEY and CDR2 SVGEGT. The CDR3 covers 14 residues. The ends lost 5 bases at V and 2 bases at J; junction bases unmatched: 3. CDR3 coding DNA: TGTGCCAGCAGTAGGACAGGGGGACCCTACGAGCAGTACTTC. This sequence encodes CASSRTGGPYEQYF.

This rearrangement joins TRBV7-9 to TRBJ1-2; no firm D call. CDR3 length equals 13 residues. Trimming took off 1 base at V and 8 bases at J, with 11 bases between the two ends. Germline loops: CDR1 SEHNR, CDR2 FQNEAQ (reference sequence). CDR3 sequence: CASSLDSYSGYTF. In DNA form, the CDR3 reads TGTGCCAGCAGCTTAGACAGCTACTCCGGCTACACCTTC.

A note on this clone: Distinct nucleotide sequences in the sample also encode this CDR3. V is TRBV11-2 and J is TRBJ1-1; D gene ambiguous. Germline V CDR1 and CDR2: SGHAT, FQNNGV. The CDR3 loop spans 15 amino acids. V lost 0 bases to trimming and J lost 0 bases, with 8 bases between them. This CDR3 is CASSLDGRMNTEAFF. The CDR3 DNA follows: TGTGCCAGCAGCTTAGATGGGCGAATGAACACTGAAGCTTTCTTT.

This clone has only a few counts. The genes are TRBV27 and TRBJ1-1; D perhaps matches TRBD1 (5 bases). This CDR3 has 14 residues. V lost 6 bases to trimming and J lost 1 base, with 12 bases between them. CDR1 and CDR2 (germline): MNHEY, SMNVEV (reference sequence). CDR3 sequence (DNA): TGTGCCAGCAGGGCTTGGGGGGGGAACACTGAAGCTTTCTTT. The encoded protein is CASRAWGGNTEAFF.

This clone was picked up a small number of times. The CDR3 DNA reads as TGTGCCAGTAGTATAGGCGGAGGGGTTAATGAAAAACTGTTTTTT. This sequence encodes CASSIGGGVNEKLFF. The chain recombines TRBV19 with TRBJ1-4; TRBD1 might be the D (5 bases). CDR3 length: 15 residues. V was pared by 1 base and J by 4 bases, with 10 bases between. Germline CDR1 and CDR2: LNHDA and SQIVND (reference sequence).